Below, 15 T cell receptor beta chains from the same sample are listed, as sequenced in a study of cytomegalovirus exposure and HLA in healthy donors. A multiplex PCR was run with 60 Vbeta primers and 13 Jbeta primers. Method: immunoSEQ multiplex PCR; TCRdb's copy keeps in-frame clones and lacks some. The table shows 95,000 to 150,000 clones, with over 60% occurring only once. The sequencing sample was made of PBMCs. These receptors were obtained from a woman aged 35 to 49 in good health and CMV-seropositive.

The chain employs TRBV4-1 and TRBJ2-2; no reliable D call. Trimming removed 3 bases at V and 8 bases at J, with 10 bases between. This CDR3 region has 13 residues. Germline loops: CDR1 MGHRA, CDR2 YSYEKL. The CDR3 reads CASSQAVGGELFF. Here the CDR3 DNA reads TGCGCCAGCAGCCAGGCGGTAGGAGGGGAGCTGTTTTTT.

V and J are TRBV28 and TRBJ2-7; TRBD2 matches 15 bases. This CDR3 contains 15 residues. Germline CDR1 MDHEN, CDR2 SYDVKM. J was trimmed by 4 bases and V by 3 bases; bases with no gene match: 1. This chain's CDR3 is CASSLGLAGGYEQYF. The CDR3 DNA is TGTGCCAGCAGTTTGGGACTAGCGGGAGGATACGAGCAGTACTTC.

This clone showed up just a few times. The CDR3 region is CASSLDLMDTQYF. CDR3 sequence (DNA): TGTGCCAGCAGCTTGGACTTGATGGATACGCAGTATTTT. This sequence joins TRBV5-4 and TRBJ2-3; D remains unclear. CDR3 length equals 13 residues. Germline V gene lookup returns CDR1 SGHNT and CDR2 YYREEE (reference sequence). The ends were cut back, 0 bases at V and 6 bases at J, with 8 bases in the middle. The full variable domain, rest sourced from reference TRBV5-4 and TRBJ2-3, is ETGVTQSPTHLIKTRGQQVTLRCSSQSGHNTVSWYQQALGQGPQFIFQYYREEENGRGNFPPRFSGLQFPNYSSELNVNALELDDSALYLCASSLDLMDTQYFGPGTRLTVL.

The V and J genes are TRBV2 and TRBJ1-5; no clear D gene. The CDR3 runs to 16 residues. Germline V gives CDR1 SNHLY, CDR2 FYNNEI. Trimming removed 8 bases from V and 3 bases from J, with 20 bases in between. The CDR3 bases are TGTGCCAGCCGAGAAGGACGGGGTTTTGCCAATCAGCCCCAGCATTTT. It specifies CASREGRGFANQPQHF.

This clone was seen a few times. V gene TRBV19 combines with J gene TRBJ1-1, with D tentatively TRBD1 (5 bases). The V and J ends lost 1 base and 8 bases respectively, with 14 bases between them. Germline assignment: CDR1 LNHDA and CDR2 SQIVND (reference sequence). The CDR3 has 14 residues. Written as DNA, the CDR3 is TGTGCCAGTAGTATAGGCGCGGGGGACCGAGAAGCTTTCTTT. It is translated as CASSIGAGDREAFF.

The chain uses TRBV28 and TRBJ2-7; weak D call: TRBD1 (5 bases). Trimming shortened V by 5 bases and J by 6 bases, and 14 bases separated the two germline ends. Germline CDR1 MDHEN, CDR2 SYDVKM. The CDR3 is made up of 13 amino acids. The DNA for the CDR3 is TGTGCCAGCAGTCCCGCTAGGGGCACCGAGCAGTACTTC. Translated, it gives CASSPARGTEQYF.

The chain carries TRBV7-9 and TRBJ2-5; 7 nucleotides align to TRBD2. Looked up from germline, CDR1 is SEHNR and CDR2 is FQNEAQ (reference sequence). This CDR3 region has 14 residues. The V and J ends lost 4 bases and 5 bases, in that order; junction bases with no gene match: 7. CDR3 sequence (DNA): TGTGCCAGCAGCTCCCCGGGTAGCGGGGAGACCCAGTACTTC. This translates into CASSSPGSGETQYF.

The rearrangement joins TRBV5-1 to TRBJ2-7; 9 nucleotides match TRBD2. Germline values: CDR1 SGHRS, CDR2 YFSETQ. After removal of 4 bases from V and 4 bases from J, the junction contained 12 bases not matched to a gene. The CDR3 is 16 residues long. The CDR3 spells CASSRGFSGSFYEQYF. CDR3 nucleotide sequence: TGCGCCAGCAGCAGGGGTTTTAGCGGGAGCTTTTACGAGCAGTACTTC.

This chain uses TRBV9 with TRBJ1-2; TRBD1 matches at 7 bases. The CDR3 consists of 15 residues. The V gene's germline CDR1 is SGDLS and CDR2 YYNGEE. V was clipped by 1 base and J by 7 bases; unmatched bases: 10. This CDR3 is CASSVTGQGVGGYTF. In DNA form, the CDR3 reads TGTGCCAGCAGCGTAACTGGGCAGGGGGTCGGTGGCTACACCTTC.

This clone has a single count. The genes are TRBV28 and TRBJ2-5; 9 bases fit TRBD2. The CDR3 is 15 residues long. Germline loops: CDR1 MDHEN, CDR2 SYDVKM. The V and J ends lost 1 base and 6 bases, in that order; junction bases with no gene match: 6. In nucleotides, the CDR3 is TGTGCCAGCAGTTTATCCCTAGCGGGAATAAAGACCCAGTACTTC. Translation gives CASSLSLAGIKTQYF. The full variable domain, with the rest looked up from reference TRBV28 and TRBJ2-5, is DVKVTQSSRYLVKRTGEKVFLECVQDMDHENMFWYRQDPGLGLRLIYFSYDVKMKEKGDIPEGYSVSREKKERFSLILESASTNQTSMYLCASSLSLAGIKTQYFGPGTRLLVL.

The rearrangement uses TRBV18 and TRBJ1-4, with D maybe TRBD1 (6 bases). Germline V gives CDR1 KGHSH, CDR2 LQKENI. V lost 3 bases, J lost 7 bases, and 15 bases lay in between. The CDR3 is made up of 15 amino acids. The CDR3 DNA reads as TGTGCCAGCTCACCTACAGGGACGTTTGGTGAAAAACTGTTTTTT. Translating gives CASSPTGTFGEKLFF. The full variable domain, completed using reference TRBV18 and TRBJ1-4, is NAGVMQNPRHLVRRRGQEARLRCSPMKGHSHVYWYRQLPEEGLKFMVYLQKENIIDESGMPKERFSAEFPKEGPSILRIQQVVRGDSAAYFCASSPTGTFGEKLFFGSGTQLSVL.

This clone was detected a few times. The chain is built from TRBV28 and TRBJ2-7; the D gene is possibly TRBD1 (6 bases). This CDR3 has 14 residues. Germline CDR1 reads MDHEN; CDR2 reads SYDVKM. V lost 5 bases to trimming and J lost 2 bases, with 13 bases between them. CDR3 region: CASSPDRSPYEQYF. The CDR3 DNA sequence: TGTGCCAGCAGTCCTGACAGGAGCCCCTACGAGCAGTACTTC.

The chain has TRBV27 and TRBJ2-7; no firm D call. CDR1 MNHEY and CDR2 SMNVEV come from the germline V gene (reference sequence). Deletions cut 4 bases from V and 4 bases from J, with 5 bases between. The CDR3 is made up of 11 amino acids. CDR3 sequence: CASSYGYEQYF. The CDR3, as DNA: TGTGCCAGCAGTTACGGTTACGAGCAGTACTTC.

This chain connects TRBV28 to TRBJ1-5; 7 bases are a match to TRBD1. Germline V gene data show CDR1 as MDHEN and CDR2 as SYDVKM. This CDR3 comprises 14 residues. V was clipped by 7 bases and J by 2 bases; unmatched bases: 5. The CDR3 region is CASIEGAGNQPQHF. CDR3 sequence (DNA): TGTGCCAGCATAGAGGGGGCGGGCAATCAGCCCCAGCATTTT.

The gene calls are TRBV12-2 and TRBJ2-7; TRBD1, as called in the table, went unchecked against the DNA. TRBV12-2 is flagged as a pseudogene. The CDR3 totals 16 residues. The chain's CDR3 is CASRLRARQGAYEQYF. The CDR3, as DNA: TGTGCAAGTCGCTTAAGAGCGCGACAGGGGGCCTACGAGCAGTACTTC.